Following are 30 T cell receptor beta chains from one sample sequenced in a study of T cell responses to AZD1222 COVID-19 vaccine. Sequenced by immunoSEQ multiplex PCR; TCRdb stores in-frame clones only, minus some. The sample carries tens of thousands of clones, around nine tenths recorded once. This material consisted of peripheral blood, taken 28 days after the second dose of the MenACWY control vaccine. The receptor source for this set is an adult who received the MenACWY meningococcal vaccine as a control.

This chain joins TRBV28 and TRBJ1-5; 10 bases are shared with TRBD1. This CDR3 has 17 amino acids. V gave up 10 bases and J gave up 3 bases; unmatched junction bases: 15. Germline V CDR1 and CDR2: MDHEN, SYDVKM. CDR3 DNA sequence: TGTGCCACCCGTGAGACAGGGGGCCCCTATGACAATCAGCCCCAGCATTTT. Translating gives CATRETGGPYDNQPQHF.

This chain joins TRBV9 and TRBJ1-2, with D uncertain. This CDR3 is 15 amino acids long. The V gene's germline CDR1 is SGDLS and CDR2 YYNGEE. The V and J ends lost 5 bases and 8 bases respectively, with 22 bases between them. The CDR3 DNA reads as TGTGCCAGCAGGGGCGGTCTCGCTGAATCCTACGGCTACACCTTC. This codes for CASRGGLAESYGYTF.

V is TRBV11-3 and J is TRBJ2-5, with D hard to call. The CDR3 has 15 residues. The ends were cut back, 5 bases at V and 5 bases at J, with 18 bases in the middle. CDR1 SGHNT and CDR2 YENEEA come from the germline V gene. This CDR3 is CASSPSVGAWETQYF. The CDR3 DNA reads TGTGCCAGCAGCCCCAGTGTAGGAGCTTGGGAGACCCAGTACTTC.

CDR3: CASSLGPGQLYEQYF. CDR3 nucleotide sequence: TGTGCCAGCAGCTTAGGTCCGGGACAGCTCTACGAGCAGTACTTC. V usage is TRBV9 and J usage is TRBJ2-7, with 7 bases fitting TRBD1. Trimming removed 4 bases from V and 3 bases from J; junction bases left unmatched: 10. CDR1 SGDLS and CDR2 YYNGEE come from the germline V gene. This CDR3 has 15 amino acids.

The chain has TRBV7-9 and TRBJ1-3; the D is unclear. V gave up 1 base and J gave up 11 bases, with 18 bases separating them. Per germline, CDR1 SEHNR and CDR2 FQNEAQ (reference sequence). This CDR3 comprises 15 residues. The CDR3 coding sequence is TGTGCCAGCAGCTTAGGGGGATTGCCGCAAACCGCCATATATTTT. It codes for CASSLGGLPQTAIYF.

V and J are TRBV7-2 and TRBJ1-2; weak D call: TRBD1 (6 bases). The ends were cut back, 2 bases at V and 9 bases at J, with 19 bases in the middle. Germline V gene sequence: CDR1 SGHTA, CDR2 FQGNSA. The CDR3 has 15 amino acids. The chain's CDR3 is CASSLRMMGAESYTF. The CDR3 DNA reads as TGTGCCAGCAGCTTACGTATGATGGGGGCTGAGAGCTACACCTTC.

The chain links TRBV6-5 to TRBJ2-7; D uncertain. Germline lookup yields CDR1 MNHEY and CDR2 SVGAGI. The V and J ends lost 0 bases and 4 bases respectively, with 13 bases between them. The CDR3 has 15 amino acids. CDR3: CASSYSVVSTYEQYF. The CDR3 DNA follows: TGTGCCAGCAGTTACTCGGTGGTTTCGACGTACGAGCAGTACTTC.

This clone was detected only a few times. This chain connects TRBV9 to TRBJ2-7; the match to TRBD2 covers 13 bases. Trimming took 3 bases from V and 3 from J; bases not matched to a gene: 12. There are 18 residues in the CDR3. Germline assignment: CDR1 SGDLS and CDR2 YYNGEE. The CDR3 is CASSARGTSGDPNYEQYF. The CDR3, as DNA: TGTGCCAGCAGCGCCCGTGGGACTAGCGGGGATCCAAACTACGAGCAGTACTTC.

The chain recombines TRBV24-1 with TRBJ1-2, with 8 bases identical to TRBD1. The germline CDR1 and CDR2 sequences are KGHDR and SFDVKD. The J segment lost 6 bases and the V segment lost 5 bases, leaving 4 bases of the junction unmatched. This CDR3 region has 13 residues. CDR3 sequence (DNA): TGTGCCACCAGTGCCCCGGACAGGGATGGCTACACCTTC. Its translation is CATSAPDRDGYTF.

The chain links TRBV30 to TRBJ2-7; 9 bases fit TRBD1. Germline assignment: CDR1 GTSNPN and CDR2 SVGIG (reference sequence). This CDR3 has 13 amino acids. The J segment lost 5 bases and the V segment lost 3 bases, leaving 5 bases of the junction unmatched. The CDR3 region is CAWRGQGKNEQYF. CDR3 in DNA: TGTGCCTGGAGGGGACAGGGCAAGAACGAGCAGTACTTC.

V usage is TRBV7-8 and J usage is TRBJ2-7; no reliable D call. The germline V gene has CDR1 SGHVS and CDR2 FQNEAQ. V dropped 6 bases and J dropped 0 bases, with 9 bases sitting between them. This CDR3 comprises 13 residues. The CDR3 loop is CASRTESSYEQYF. In DNA form, the CDR3 reads TGTGCCAGCAGAACAGAGAGCTCCTACGAGCAGTACTTC.

The J gene is TRBJ1-2, the V gene TRBV11-2, with D tentatively TRBD1 (6 bases). Germline assignment: CDR1 SGHAT and CDR2 FQNNGV. Trimming left V 0 bases short and J 4 bases short, with 24 bases between. This CDR3 spans 19 amino acids. In DNA form, the CDR3 reads TGTGCCAGCAGCTTAGACATATCGGGCTGGGCGGGGGGCAGCTATGGCTACACCTTC. It codes for CASSLDISGWAGGSYGYTF.

The rearrangement joins TRBV11-2 to TRBJ2-5, with 7 bases aligning to TRBD2. V gave up 4 bases and J gave up 8 bases; unmatched junction bases: 7. From germline, CDR1 is SGHAT and CDR2 FQNNGV. There are 13 residues in the CDR3. The CDR3 loop is CASSSTPGGTQYF. The CDR3 DNA reads as TGTGCCAGCAGCTCAACTCCGGGAGGCACCCAGTACTTC.

The gene calls are TRBV19 and TRBJ1-2, with D perhaps TRBD1 (5 bases). The germline V and J ends were trimmed by 3 bases and 4 bases, with 12 bases remaining between them. Germline V lookup: CDR1 LNHDA, CDR2 SQIVND (reference sequence). The CDR3 spans 14 residues. CDR3 bases: TGTGCCAGTAGTATTTATCCAGGGATCTATGGCTACACCTTC. Translation gives CASSIYPGIYGYTF.

This clone was recorded only once. CDR3 sequence (DNA): TGTGCCAGCAGTCTACCCGGTGTAGCGAGGTATGGCTACACCTTC. Translated: CASSLPGVARYGYTF. The chain joins TRBV28 to TRBJ1-2; no firm D call. This CDR3 comprises 15 residues. V shed 5 bases and J shed 5 bases, with 18 bases lying between them. CDR1 and CDR2 (germline): MDHEN, SYDVKM.

The J gene is TRBJ2-3, the V gene TRBV19; TRBD1 or TRBD2 may be the D gene (5 bases each). This CDR3 contains 15 residues. Germline CDR1 reads LNHDA; CDR2 reads SQIVND (reference sequence). V was clipped by 3 bases and J by 0 bases, with 10 bases between them. The CDR3 region is CASSIGGISTDTQYF. The CDR3 region has the DNA TGTGCCAGTAGTATTGGGGGAATTAGCACAGATACGCAGTATTTT.

The chain has TRBV14 and TRBJ1-5, with D possibly matching TRBD1 (5 bases). Germline CDR1 reads SGHDN; CDR2 reads FVKESK. Deletions cut 1 base from V and 7 bases from J, with 11 bases between. The CDR3 extends over 14 amino acids. Written as DNA, the CDR3 is TGTGCCAGCAGCCAAGCAGGGATCCGACAGCCCCAGCATTTT. Translating it yields CASSQAGIRQPQHF.

The chain recombines TRBV30 with TRBJ2-2; D ambiguous. Trimming shortened V by 0 bases and J by 4 bases, and 9 bases separated the two germline ends. CDR1 and CDR2 (germline): GTSNPN, SVGIG (reference sequence). The CDR3 covers 14 residues. CDR3 DNA: TGTGCCTGGAGTGTATTGGTTGGCACCGGGGAGCTGTTTTTT. Translating gives CAWSVLVGTGELFF.

J is TRBJ2-2 and V is TRBV14; 10 bases fit TRBD2. There are 17 residues in the CDR3. Germline V gene sequence: CDR1 SGHDN, CDR2 FVKESK. V trimming: 3 bases; J trimming: 1 base; junction bases outside the gene matches: 5. In DNA, the CDR3 is TGTGCCAGCAGCCACCCCCGGACTAGCGGGAACACCGGGGAGCTGTTTTTT. It yields the protein CASSHPRTSGNTGELFF.

The chain employs TRBV19 and TRBJ2-5, with TRBD2 matching over 7 bases. After removal of 6 bases from V and 5 bases from J, the junction contained 9 bases not matched to a gene. Germline-derived CDR1 and CDR2 are LNHDA and SQIVND (reference sequence). This CDR3 has 14 amino acids. CDR3 sequence (DNA): TGTGCCAGTAGCCAATCGACTAGCCAGGAGACCCAGTACTTC. Translating gives CASSQSTSQETQYF.

V is TRBV30 and J is TRBJ1-1; the D gene is possibly TRBD1 (6 bases). Germline loops: CDR1 GTSNPN, CDR2 SVGIG (reference sequence). V lost 8 bases, J lost 9 bases, and 19 bases lay in between. The CDR3 is made up of 12 amino acids. CDR3 in DNA: TGTGCCGGCCGTTGGATAGGGGGTAAAGCTTTCTTT. This translates into CAGRWIGGKAFF.

The chain recombines TRBV9 with TRBJ1-5; 7 bases fit TRBD1. CDR1 is SGDLS, CDR2 YYNGEE, per germline. After removal of 4 bases from V and 6 bases from J, the junction contained 10 bases not matched to a gene. The CDR3 runs 15 residues. The CDR3: CASSSEGADSQPQHF. The CDR3, as DNA: TGTGCCAGCAGCTCCGAGGGGGCAGATTCTCAGCCCCAGCATTTT.

This chain uses TRBV5-5 with TRBJ1-2; no firm D call. From germline, CDR1 is SGHKS and CDR2 YYEKEE (reference sequence). V gave up 1 base and J gave up 4 bases, with 20 bases separating them. This CDR3 has 17 amino acids. The CDR3 DNA reads TGTGCCAGCAGCTTGAAGGTTTCTCGCGGGTTGAGCTATGGCTACACCTTC. Its protein is CASSLKVSRGLSYGYTF.

J is TRBJ1-2 and V is TRBV7-2; maybe TRBD1 (6 bases). V lost 2 bases, J lost 6 bases, and 19 bases lay in between. The CDR3 loop spans 16 amino acids. Germline values: CDR1 SGHTA, CDR2 FQGNSA. The CDR3 DNA follows: TGTGCCAGCAGCTTACATTCAGGGCAGGGGCTGGATGGCTACACCTTC. It encodes CASSLHSGQGLDGYTF.

V is TRBV5-1 and J is TRBJ2-7; 10 nucleotides agree with TRBD2. Per germline, CDR1 SGHRS and CDR2 YFSETQ. The V segment lost 6 bases and the J segment 4 bases; nucleotides outside the gene matches: 7. This CDR3 contains 14 residues. The CDR3 loop reads CASNLAGAAYEQYF. Written as DNA, the CDR3 is TGCGCCAGCAACCTAGCGGGAGCTGCATACGAGCAGTACTTC.

The chain links TRBV7-8 to TRBJ1-2; TRBD1 aligns across 7 bases. From germline, CDR1 is SGHVS and CDR2 FQNEAQ. The CDR3 contains 15 residues. J gave up 7 bases and V 4 bases, and 12 bases lay outside the gene matches. Here the CDR3 reads CASSSPTGHEFGYTF. The CDR3 DNA sequence: TGTGCCAGCAGCTCCCCGACAGGGCACGAATTTGGCTACACCTTC.

The chain is built from TRBV19 and TRBJ1-5; D call uncertain. V lost 1 base and J 0 bases, leaving 7 bases between the germline ends. The length of the CDR3 is 15 residues. In germline, CDR1 is LNHDA, CDR2 SQIVND (reference sequence). CDR3 sequence (DNA): TGTGCCAGTAGTATAGCTGTTAATAGCAATCAGCCCCAGCATTTT. This sequence encodes CASSIAVNSNQPQHF. The full variable domain, completed using reference TRBV19 and TRBJ1-5, is DGGITQSPKYLFRKEGQNVTLSCEQNLNHDAMYWYRQDPGQGLRLIYYSQIVNDFQKGDIAEGYSVSREKKESFPLTVTSAQKNPTAFYLCASSIAVNSNQPQHFGDGTRLSIL.

The chain is built from TRBV11-2 and TRBJ2-7, with D possibly matching TRBD2 (6 bases). V was shortened by 1 base and J by 2 bases, with 9 bases between the two germline ends. The CDR3 covers 14 residues. CDR1 and CDR2 from the germline V gene are SGHAT and FQNNGV. Here the CDR3 reads CASSLGPGAYEQYF. The CDR3 DNA sequence: TGTGCCAGCAGCTTAGGCCCGGGAGCCTACGAGCAGTACTTC.

This rearrangement joins TRBV4-1 to TRBJ2-7; TRBD2 might be the D (6 bases). The CDR3 is 18 residues long. Trimming took off 0 bases at V and 3 bases at J, with 21 bases between the two ends. Germline CDR1 MGHRA, CDR2 YSYEKL. CDR3 coding DNA: TGCGCCAGCAGCCAAGATTTAACGGGGTGGGAGGTCGACTACGAGCAGTACTTC. This gives the protein CASSQDLTGWEVDYEQYF.

This chain uses TRBV19 with TRBJ2-2, with 8 bases matching TRBD1. Germline CDR1 is LNHDA and CDR2 is SQIVND (reference sequence). The length of the CDR3 is 16 residues. V lost 3 bases, J lost 2 bases, and 5 bases stayed unmatched. The CDR3 coding sequence is TGTGCCAGTAGTATCTCCGGGACAGGTAACACCGGGGAGCTGTTTTTT. This codes for CASSISGTGNTGELFF.